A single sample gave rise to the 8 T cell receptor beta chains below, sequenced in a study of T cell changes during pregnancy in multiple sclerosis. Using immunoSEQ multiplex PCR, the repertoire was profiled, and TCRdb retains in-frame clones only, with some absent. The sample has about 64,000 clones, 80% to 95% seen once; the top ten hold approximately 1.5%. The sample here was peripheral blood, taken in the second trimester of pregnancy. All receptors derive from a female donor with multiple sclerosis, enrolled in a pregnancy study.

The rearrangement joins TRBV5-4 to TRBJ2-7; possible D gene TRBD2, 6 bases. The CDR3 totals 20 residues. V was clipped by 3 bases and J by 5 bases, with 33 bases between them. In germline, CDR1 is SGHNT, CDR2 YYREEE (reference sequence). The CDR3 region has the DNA TGTGCCAGCAGCTCAGCCGGGACTTCCTCCCCAGTAGAAGAATTCCACGAGCAGTACTTC. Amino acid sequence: CASSSAGTSSPVEEFHEQYF.

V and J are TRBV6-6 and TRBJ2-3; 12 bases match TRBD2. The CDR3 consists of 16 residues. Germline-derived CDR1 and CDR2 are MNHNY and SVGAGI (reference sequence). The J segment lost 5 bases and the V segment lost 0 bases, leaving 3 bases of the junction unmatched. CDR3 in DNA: TGTGCCAGCAGTTACTCGACTAGCGGGGGTAAAGATACGCAGTATTTT. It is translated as CASSYSTSGGKDTQYF.

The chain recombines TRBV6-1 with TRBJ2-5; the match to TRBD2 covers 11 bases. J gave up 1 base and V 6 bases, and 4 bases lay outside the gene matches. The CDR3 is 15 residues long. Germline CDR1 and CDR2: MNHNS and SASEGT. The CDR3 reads CASSAGLAGQETQYF. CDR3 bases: TGTGCCAGCAGCGCCGGACTAGCGGGCCAAGAGACCCAGTACTTC.

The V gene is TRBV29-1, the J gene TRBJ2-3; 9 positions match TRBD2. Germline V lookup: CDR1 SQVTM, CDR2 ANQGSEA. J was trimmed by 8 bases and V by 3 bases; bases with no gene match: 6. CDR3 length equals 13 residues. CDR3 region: CSVEPSGMFTQYF. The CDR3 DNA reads TGCAGCGTTGAGCCTAGCGGGATGTTTACGCAGTATTTT.

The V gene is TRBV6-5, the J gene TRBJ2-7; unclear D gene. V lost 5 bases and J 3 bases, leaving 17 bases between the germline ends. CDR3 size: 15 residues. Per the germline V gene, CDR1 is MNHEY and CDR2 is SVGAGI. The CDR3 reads CASSPPNSFLYEQYF. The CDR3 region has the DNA TGTGCCAGCAGTCCCCCCAATAGCTTCCTCTACGAGCAGTACTTC.

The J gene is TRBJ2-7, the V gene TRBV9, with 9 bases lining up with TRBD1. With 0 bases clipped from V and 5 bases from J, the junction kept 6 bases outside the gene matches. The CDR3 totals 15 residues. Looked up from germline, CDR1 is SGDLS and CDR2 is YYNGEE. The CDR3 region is CASSVGQGGNNEQYF. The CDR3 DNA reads TGTGCCAGCAGCGTAGGACAGGGGGGGAATAACGAGCAGTACTTC.

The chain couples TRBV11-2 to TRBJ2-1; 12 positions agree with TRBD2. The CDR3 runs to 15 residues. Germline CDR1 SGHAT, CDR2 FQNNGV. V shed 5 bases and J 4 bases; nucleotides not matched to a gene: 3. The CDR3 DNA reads TGTGCCAGCAGCCAGACTAGCGGGAGATACAATGAGCAGTTCTTC. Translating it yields CASSQTSGRYNEQFF.

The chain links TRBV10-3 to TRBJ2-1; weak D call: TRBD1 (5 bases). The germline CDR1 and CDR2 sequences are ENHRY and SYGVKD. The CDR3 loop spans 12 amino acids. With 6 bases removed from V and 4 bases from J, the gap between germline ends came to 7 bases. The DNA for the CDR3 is TGTGCCATCAGCGACAGATACAATGAGCAGTTCTTC. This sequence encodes CAISDRYNEQFF.